A single sample is the source of the 17 T cell receptor beta chains below, sequenced in a study of cytomegalovirus exposure and HLA in healthy donors (dated by TCRdb to about 2017). The library was generated by the immunoSEQ multiplex PCR assay. For the multiplex PCR, a mixture combining 60 forward primers for TCR Vbeta segments and 13 reverse primers for TCR Jbeta segments was used. The immuneACCESS repertoire file appears here via TCRdb, limited to in-frame rearrangements. These files lack a portion of the clones; in checked studies, under half of the deficit traces to unresolved V genes, and the cause of the others is not known. Within this sample are 55,000 to 75,000 clones, with 60% to 65% of them counted one time only. The leading ten clones occupy about 3% of the sample. Sequenced input: PBMCs. All receptors derive from a man aged 25-40 years in good health and CMV-seronegative.

The rearrangement uses TRBV4-2 and TRBJ2-2, with 7 bases fitting TRBD1. This CDR3 comprises 19 residues. The J segment lost 1 base and the V segment lost 5 bases, leaving 16 bases of the junction unmatched. CDR1 and CDR2 from the germline V gene are LGHNA and YNFKEQ. CDR3 amino acids: CASSFRTGLMTENTGELFF. The CDR3 DNA reads as TGTGCCAGCAGCTTCCGGACAGGTTTGATGACAGAGAACACCGGGGAGCTGTTTTTT.

The genes are TRBV2 and TRBJ2-7, with 11 bases identical to TRBD2. The CDR3 totals 19 residues. Germline trimming cut 5 bases from V and 5 bases from J; bases unmatched to any gene: 20. Germline-derived CDR1 and CDR2 are SNHLY and FYNNEI. The CDR3 reads CASSFPLVVAGGPRHEQYF. CDR3 coding DNA: TGTGCCAGCAGTTTTCCCCTGGTGGTAGCGGGGGGGCCTAGGCACGAGCAGTACTTC.

This sequence joins TRBV4-2 and TRBJ1-2; D not certain. The CDR3 length is 16 residues. Trimming removed 0 bases at V and 5 bases at J, with 16 bases between. CDR1 and CDR2 (germline): LGHNA, YNFKEQ. CDR3 bases: TGTGCCAGCAGCCAAGATCACGCGGGTAGGATTTATGGCTACACCTTC. Residues: CASSQDHAGRIYGYTF.

CDR3 DNA sequence: TGTGCCACCGGGGGGGCCATTTACCAAGAGACCCAGTACTTC. Translated, it gives CATGGAIYQETQYF. The V and J genes are TRBV6-1 and TRBJ2-5; 8 positions match TRBD2. Germline trimming cut 10 bases from V and 0 bases from J; bases unmatched to any gene: 7. There are 14 residues in the CDR3. Germline CDR1 reads MNHNS; CDR2 reads SASEGT.

The chain links TRBV30 to TRBJ2-5; D gene unclear. CDR1 and CDR2 (germline): GTSNPN, SVGIG (reference sequence). V shed 0 bases and J shed 9 bases, with 14 bases lying between them. CDR3 size: 13 residues. CDR3 nucleotides: TGTGCCTGGAGTGTACACGGAACGGAGCCCCAGTACTTC. It yields the protein CAWSVHGTEPQYF.

V usage is TRBV6-5 and J usage is TRBJ2-1, with 9 bases aligning to TRBD1. Germline CDR1 reads MNHEY; CDR2 reads SVGAGI. The CDR3 has 14 amino acids. Unmatched junction bases numbered 4, after V lost 5 bases and J lost 5 bases. The CDR3 region has the DNA TGTGCCAGCAGTCGGGACAGGGCGAACAATGAGCAGTTCTTC. This encodes CASSRDRANNEQFF.

CDR3 nucleotides: TGTGCCTGCCGTCCGGGGGGCCACACCGGGGAGCTGTTTTTT. Translated: CACRPGGHTGELFF. The chain recombines TRBV30 with TRBJ2-2; the D gene is possibly TRBD2 (7 bases). Germline lookup yields CDR1 GTSNPN and CDR2 SVGIG (reference sequence). The CDR3 loop spans 14 amino acids. Trimming took 6 bases from V and 3 from J, leaving 14 bases between them.

Comment on this clone: At one boundary the junction diverges from the germline segment, which might be a read error. The rearrangement uses TRBV13 and TRBJ1-3; D gene unclear. The CDR3 contains 8 residues. CDR1 is PRHDT, CDR2 FYEKMQ, per germline (reference sequence). CDR3 region: CASSPETF. CDR3 nucleotides: TGTGCCAGCAGCCCAGAGACATTT. Full variable domain (missing parts from reference TRBV13 and TRBJ1-3): AAGVIQSPRHLIKEKRETATLKCYPIPRHDTVYWYQQGPGQDPQFLISFYEKMQSDKGSIPDRFSAQQFSDYHSELNMSSLELGDSALYFCASSPETFGEGSWLTVV.

Ten or more counts support this clone. This chain connects TRBV6-1 to TRBJ2-1; no clear D. Germline CDR1 reads MNHNS; CDR2 reads SASEGT. The CDR3 loop spans 14 amino acids. V was shortened by 2 bases and J by 8 bases, with 13 bases between the two germline ends. CDR3 DNA: TGTGCCAGCAGTGAAAATTTTAACAGCTATGAGCAGTTCTTC. This codes for CASSENFNSYEQFF.

V is TRBV5-4 and J is TRBJ2-1; TRBD1 matches 10 bases. The CDR3 sequence is 13 residues long. From germline, CDR1 is SGHNT and CDR2 YYREEE (reference sequence). The V and J ends lost 7 bases and 8 bases, in that order; junction bases with no gene match: 6. CDR3 bases: TGTGCCAGCGGACAGGGGGAGATCGATGAGCAGTTCTTC. It is translated as CASGQGEIDEQFF.

This rearrangement joins TRBV6-5 to TRBJ1-3; 10 bases agree with TRBD1. Trimming removed 6 bases from V and 4 bases from J; junction bases left unmatched: 6. The CDR3 runs 15 residues. Germline CDR1 and CDR2: MNHEY and SVGAGI. CDR3 loop: CASRSTGGSGNTIYF. The CDR3 DNA sequence: TGTGCCAGCAGGTCGACAGGGGGCTCGGGAAACACCATATATTTT.

Turning to this clone: One end of the junction fails to match germline, which may point to a read error. The rearrangement links TRBV29-1 to TRBJ2-1; 12 nucleotides align to TRBD2. Germline loops: CDR1 SQVTM, CDR2 ANQGSEA. The CDR3 length is 17 residues. CDR3: CSVMGLAGPSIYNERFF. CDR3 DNA: TGCAGCGTCATGGGACTAGCGGGCCCCTCGATCTACAATGAGCGGTTCTTC.

This clone was found a few times. V and J are TRBV7-2 and TRBJ2-7, with D possibly TRBD1 on 6 matching bases. The CDR3 contains 14 residues. Trimming pared 6 bases from V and 2 bases from J, leaving 14 bases between. In germline, CDR1 is SGHTA, CDR2 FQGNSA. The CDR3 DNA follows: TGTGCCAGCAGGATTAACAGGGATACCTACGAGCAGTACTTC. The encoded protein is CASRINRDTYEQYF.

The rearrangement uses TRBV5-6 and TRBJ2-3, with D perhaps matching TRBD1 (5 bases). The CDR3 spans 14 residues. The V end was cut by 4 bases, the J end by 4 bases, with 13 bases between. CDR1 and CDR2 (germline): SGHDT, YYEEEE. The CDR3 reads CASSQLLQADTQYF. The CDR3 nucleotides are TGTGCCAGCAGCCAGCTTCTACAGGCAGATACGCAGTATTTT. The full variable domain, rest sourced from reference TRBV5-6 and TRBJ2-3, is DAGVTQSPTHLIKTRGQQVTLRCSPKSGHDTVSWYQQALGQGPQFIFQYYEEEERQRGNFPDRFSGHQFPNYSSELNVNALLLGDSALYLCASSQLLQADTQYFGPGTRLTVL.

The DNA of the CDR3 is TGTGCCAGCAGCGTCGAGACCAGCGCAGATACGCAGTATTTT. This sequence encodes CASSVETSADTQYF. The chain has TRBV9 and TRBJ2-3; D is unclear. CDR3 length: 14 residues. Trimming removed 2 bases at V and 4 bases at J, with 11 bases between. Germline V gives CDR1 SGDLS, CDR2 YYNGEE.

The chain links TRBV6-1 to TRBJ1-1; TRBD1 is a possible D gene (6 bases). The V gene's germline CDR1 is MNHNS and CDR2 SASEGT. This CDR3 comprises 15 residues. V lost 3 bases, J lost 1 base, and 12 bases lay in between. The CDR3 loop is CASSDWGHSNTEAFF. DNA for the CDR3: TGTGCCAGCAGTGATTGGGGACATTCGAACACTGAAGCTTTCTTT.

This clone was found a few times. This chain uses TRBV6-1 with TRBJ2-1; the match to TRBD1 covers 11 bases. Germline CDR1 MNHNS, CDR2 SASEGT. The CDR3 covers 14 residues. Trimming cost V 11 bases and J 9 bases; bases outside gene matches: 12. In DNA form, the CDR3 reads TGTGCCTTGACGAGGGGGACAGGGGGTCTTGAGCAGTTCTTC. Translated, it gives CALTRGTGGLEQFF.